The rows below give T cell receptor beta chains drawn from one sample of a study of blood T cell repertoires in COVID-19. Using immunoSEQ multiplex PCR, the repertoire was profiled, and TCRdb retains in-frame clones only, with some absent. The repertoire holds some 230,000 clones, approximately 78% seen once, with roughly 8.2% in the top ten. Sequencing used peripheral blood. The receptors originated from an elderly woman with COVID-19, enrolled during active disease. The CDR3 runs from the conserved cysteine through the conserved F or W. D genes are given only for firm matches. Only part of the rows carry a size: once, few, many, or a class if the clone is expanded.

v_call: TRBV5-1; clone_size: few; d_call: -; j_call: TRBJ2-7; cdr3_aa: CASSLASGSYEQYF; cdr3_nt: TGCGCCAGCAGCTTGGCTTCGGGCTCCTACGAGCAGTACTTC
v_call: TRBV5-4; clone_size: -; d_call: TRBD1; j_call: TRBJ1-2; cdr3_aa: CASSSQTGGISYGYTF; cdr3_nt: TGTGCCAGCAGCTCACAGACAGGGGGCATCAGCTATGGCTACACCTTC
v_call: TRBV12-5; clone_size: once; d_call: -; j_call: TRBJ1-1; cdr3_aa: CASGLGSGTEAFF; cdr3_nt: TGTGCTAGTGGTTTGGGCTCGGGCACTGAAGCTTTCTTT
v_call: TRBV5-8; clone_size: -; d_call: -; j_call: TRBJ1-1; cdr3_aa: CASNLRTGAFF; cdr3_nt: TGTGCCAGCAACTTACGGACGGGGGCTTTCTTT
v_call: TRBV7-6; clone_size: -; d_call: -; j_call: TRBJ1-3; cdr3_aa: CASSSSTGVGNTIYF; cdr3_nt: TGTGCCAGCAGCTCGTCGACAGGAGTAGGAAACACCATATATTTT
v_call: TRBV13; clone_size: -; d_call: -; j_call: TRBJ1-1; cdr3_aa: CASSPSGEEAFF; cdr3_nt: TGTGCCAGCAGCCCCTCGGGAGAAGAAGCTTTCTTT
v_call: TRBV19; clone_size: -; d_call: -; j_call: TRBJ2-1; cdr3_aa: CASSIRSYNEQFF; cdr3_nt: TGTGCCAGTAGTATTCGGTCCTACAATGAGCAGTTCTTC
v_call: TRBV19; clone_size: -; d_call: TRBD2; j_call: TRBJ2-7; cdr3_aa: CASSISGREQYF; cdr3_nt: TGTGCCAGTAGTATTAGCGGGCGCGAGCAGTACTTC
v_call: TRBV6-5; clone_size: -; d_call: TRBD1; j_call: TRBJ1-2; cdr3_aa: CASRLGQGTAHYTF; cdr3_nt: TGTGCCAGCAGATTGGGACAGGGGACAGCACACTACACCTTC
v_call: TRBV3-1/TRBV3-2; clone_size: -; d_call: TRBD1; j_call: TRBJ2-5; cdr3_aa: CASSQGTGGSGETQYF; cdr3_nt: TGTGCCAGCAGCCAAGGTACAGGGGGTAGCGGAGAGACCCAGTACTTC
v_call: TRBV28; clone_size: -; d_call: -; j_call: TRBJ2-7; cdr3_aa: CASTSQGLYEQYF; cdr3_nt: TGTGCCAGCACCTCCCAGGGTTTGTACGAGCAGTACTTC
v_call: TRBV7-9; clone_size: -; d_call: -; j_call: TRBJ1-4; cdr3_aa: CASSARGFDNEKLFF; cdr3_nt: TGTGCCAGCAGCGCTAGGGGTTTCGATAATGAAAAACTGTTTTTT
v_call: TRBV18; clone_size: -; d_call: -; j_call: TRBJ1-5; cdr3_aa: CASSPPTRQPQHF; cdr3_nt: TGTGCCAGCTCACCTCCGACTCGACAGCCCCAGCATTTT
v_call: TRBV5-4; clone_size: -; d_call: -; j_call: TRBJ1-1; cdr3_aa: CASSLDGTPNTEAFF; cdr3_nt: TGTGCCAGCAGCTTGGACGGGACACCAAACACTGAAGCTTTCTTT
v_call: TRBV21-1; clone_size: -; d_call: -; j_call: TRBJ1-3; cdr3_aa: CASTQLKRQFRTGNTIYF; cdr3_nt: TGTGCCAGCACCCAACTGAAAAGACAGTTTCGGACTGGAAACACCATATATTTT
v_call: TRBV6-2/TRBV6-3; clone_size: -; d_call: TRBD1; j_call: TRBJ1-2; cdr3_aa: CASSRTGFRNYGYTF; cdr3_nt: TGTGCCAGCAGTCGGACAGGGTTTCGGAACTATGGCTACACCTTC
v_call: TRBV18; clone_size: -; d_call: TRBD2; j_call: TRBJ2-2; cdr3_aa: CASSPQRGANTGELFF; cdr3_nt: TGTGCCAGCTCACCACAGCGGGGGGCGAACACCGGGGAGCTGTTTTTT
v_call: TRBV11-2; clone_size: many; d_call: -; j_call: TRBJ2-7; cdr3_aa: CASSLGVTGPSYEQYF; cdr3_nt: TGTGCCAGCAGCCTAGGGGTGACAGGACCCTCCTACGAGCAGTACTTC
v_call: TRBV5-6; clone_size: -; d_call: TRBD1; j_call: TRBJ2-5; cdr3_aa: CASSRRPTGAQETQYF; cdr3_nt: TGTGCCAGCAGCAGGCGCCCGACAGGGGCGCAAGAGACCCAGTACTTC
v_call: TRBV2; clone_size: -; d_call: -; j_call: TRBJ2-1; cdr3_aa: CASSLVGEQFF; cdr3_nt: TGTGCCAGCAGCCTAGTAGGTGAGCAGTTCTTC
v_call: TRBV19; clone_size: -; d_call: TRBD1; j_call: TRBJ1-1; cdr3_aa: CASSRDRAHTEAFF; cdr3_nt: TGTGCCAGTAGTCGGGACAGGGCTCACACTGAAGCTTTCTTT
v_call: TRBV3-1/TRBV3-2; clone_size: -; d_call: -; j_call: TRBJ1-5; cdr3_aa: CASSDRLRGQPQHF; cdr3_nt: TGTGCCAGCAGCGATAGACTTAGAGGCCAGCCCCAGCATTTT
v_call: TRBV11-2; clone_size: -; d_call: TRBD2; j_call: TRBJ2-1; cdr3_aa: CASSPYGTSFSDEQFF; cdr3_nt: TGTGCCAGCAGCCCCTACGGGACTAGCTTTTCGGATGAGCAGTTCTTC
v_call: TRBV18; clone_size: -; d_call: TRBD1; j_call: TRBJ1-3; cdr3_aa: CASSPKDRAGNTIYF; cdr3_nt: TGTGCCAGCTCACCAAAGGACAGGGCCGGAAACACCATATATTTT
v_call: TRBV5-6; clone_size: -; d_call: -; j_call: TRBJ2-5; cdr3_aa: CASSFLGGGPQETQYF; cdr3_nt: TGTGCCAGCAGCTTCCTAGGCGGGGGCCCCCAAGAGACCCAGTACTTC
v_call: TRBV11-3; clone_size: -; d_call: TRBD1; j_call: TRBJ2-2; cdr3_aa: CASSLGQGATGELFF; cdr3_nt: TGTGCCAGCAGCCTCGGACAGGGGGCTACCGGGGAGCTGTTTTTT
v_call: TRBV9; clone_size: -; d_call: TRBD2; j_call: TRBJ2-2; cdr3_aa: CASSVRGGTGELFF; cdr3_nt: TGTGCCAGCAGCGTCCGGGGGGGAACCGGGGAGCTGTTTTTT
v_call: TRBV28; clone_size: -; d_call: TRBD1; j_call: TRBJ2-7; cdr3_aa: CASSGDRGRIYEQYF; cdr3_nt: TGTGCCAGCAGTGGAGACAGGGGGCGTATATACGAGCAGTACTTC
v_call: TRBV29-1; clone_size: -; d_call: -; j_call: TRBJ2-2; cdr3_aa: CSVAQGGELFF; cdr3_nt: TGCAGCGTTGCTCAGGGGGGGGAGCTGTTTTTT
v_call: TRBV7-2; clone_size: few; d_call: -; j_call: TRBJ2-4; cdr3_aa: CASSPQQGQDIQYF; cdr3_nt: TGTGCCAGCAGTCCTCAGCAGGGGCAGGACATTCAGTACTTC
v_call: TRBV19; clone_size: -; d_call: TRBD1; j_call: TRBJ1-1; cdr3_aa: CASRDSLGFTEAFF; cdr3_nt: TGTGCCAGCCGGGACAGTTTAGGTTTCACTGAAGCTTTCTTT
v_call: TRBV18; clone_size: once; d_call: -; j_call: TRBJ1-1; cdr3_aa: CASSPPRNTEAFF; cdr3_nt: TGTGCCAGCTCACCACCCAGGAACACTGAAGCTTTCTTT
v_call: TRBV27; clone_size: -; d_call: -; j_call: TRBJ2-7; cdr3_aa: CASSLSQGRYEQYF; cdr3_nt: TGTGCCAGCAGTTTATCCCAGGGCAGGTACGAGCAGTACTTC
v_call: TRBV29-1; clone_size: -; d_call: -; j_call: TRBJ1-2; cdr3_aa: CSVEQRGYTF; cdr3_nt: TGCAGCGTTGAACAGCGAGGCTACACCTTC
v_call: TRBV7-2; clone_size: -; d_call: TRBD2; j_call: TRBJ2-7; cdr3_aa: CASSLQTGLAGYEQYF; cdr3_nt: TGTGCCAGCAGCTTACAAACGGGACTAGCGGGCTACGAGCAGTACTTC
v_call: TRBV7-9; clone_size: -; d_call: TRBD2; j_call: TRBJ2-1; cdr3_aa: CASSSGTSGNGRFF; cdr3_nt: TGTGCCAGCAGCTCCGGGACTAGCGGGAACGGTCGGTTCTTC
v_call: TRBV7-8; clone_size: -; d_call: -; j_call: TRBJ1-2; cdr3_aa: CASSLSGGGGNGYTF; cdr3_nt: TGTGCCAGCAGCTTATCGGGCGGTGGAGGAAATGGCTACACCTTC
v_call: TRBV5-1; clone_size: -; d_call: -; j_call: TRBJ2-1; cdr3_aa: CASSSLGEVNEQFF; cdr3_nt: TGCGCCAGCAGCTCCTTAGGGGAGGTCAATGAGCAGTTCTTC
v_call: TRBV7-2; clone_size: -; d_call: -; j_call: TRBJ2-7; cdr3_aa: CASSFASGSYEQYF; cdr3_nt: TGTGCCAGCAGCTTCGCATCCGGCTCCTACGAGCAGTACTTC
v_call: TRBV19; clone_size: -; d_call: -; j_call: TRBJ2-3; cdr3_aa: CASSIGQGPSTDTQYF; cdr3_nt: TGTGCCAGTAGTATAGGGCAGGGCCCTAGCACAGATACGCAGTATTTT
v_call: TRBV10-1; clone_size: -; d_call: -; j_call: TRBJ2-5; cdr3_aa: CASSELAGKETQYF; cdr3_nt: TGCGCCAGCAGTGAGTTGGCGGGGAAAGAGACCCAGTACTTC
v_call: TRBV5-1; clone_size: -; d_call: TRBD1; j_call: TRBJ1-1; cdr3_aa: CASSSKGQGATEAFF; cdr3_nt: TGCGCCAGCAGCTCCAAGGGACAGGGGGCAACTGAAGCTTTCTTT
v_call: TRBV29-1; clone_size: -; d_call: -; j_call: TRBJ1-1; cdr3_aa: CSVVKGGNRAFF; cdr3_nt: TGCAGCGTTGTGAAGGGGGGGAACCGAGCTTTCTTT
v_call: TRBV4-1; clone_size: -; d_call: -; j_call: TRBJ1-1; cdr3_aa: CASSKGREYTEAFF; cdr3_nt: TGCGCCAGCAGCAAAGGGAGGGAATACACTGAAGCTTTCTTT
v_call: TRBV2; clone_size: -; d_call: TRBD2; j_call: TRBJ2-7; cdr3_aa: CASNPSRRGEQYF; cdr3_nt: TGTGCCAGCAATCCCTCAAGGCGGGGGGAGCAGTACTTC
v_call: TRBV7-9; clone_size: -; d_call: -; j_call: TRBJ2-5; cdr3_aa: CASSYTQGFQTQYF; cdr3_nt: TGTGCCAGCAGCTACACACAGGGCTTTCAGACCCAGTACTTC
v_call: TRBV10-3; clone_size: -; d_call: -; j_call: TRBJ2-5; cdr3_aa: CAISENGSRETQYF; cdr3_nt: TGTGCCATCAGTGAAAACGGGAGCCGAGAGACCCAGTACTTC
v_call: TRBV5-1; clone_size: -; d_call: TRBD1; j_call: TRBJ1-2; cdr3_aa: CASSLERTGYGYTF; cdr3_nt: TGCGCCAGCAGCTTGGAACGGACAGGGTATGGCTACACCTTC
v_call: TRBV4-2; clone_size: -; d_call: -; j_call: TRBJ2-7; cdr3_aa: CASSQGLNEQYF; cdr3_nt: TGTGCCAGCAGCCAAGGACTCAACGAGCAGTACTTC
v_call: TRBV18; clone_size: -; d_call: -; j_call: TRBJ2-7; cdr3_aa: CASSPTGDSYEQYF; cdr3_nt: TGTGCCAGCTCACCAACGGGGGACTCCTACGAGCAGTACTTC
v_call: TRBV7-8; clone_size: -; d_call: -; j_call: TRBJ1-5; cdr3_aa: CASSPLEQGISNQPQHF; cdr3_nt: TGTGCCAGCAGCCCGTTAGAACAGGGAATTAGCAATCAGCCCCAGCATTTT
v_call: TRBV28; clone_size: -; d_call: -; j_call: TRBJ1-1; cdr3_aa: CASSLVGGETEAFF; cdr3_nt: TGTGCCAGCAGTTTAGTAGGGGGAGAGACTGAAGCTTTCTTT
v_call: TRBV28; clone_size: -; d_call: -; j_call: TRBJ1-2; cdr3_aa: CAISFQYGYTF; cdr3_nt: TGTGCCATCTCGTTTCAGTATGGCTACACCTTC
v_call: TRBV19; clone_size: -; d_call: TRBD1; j_call: TRBJ2-1; cdr3_aa: CASSIDRGREQFF; cdr3_nt: TGTGCCAGTAGTATTGACAGGGGTCGTGAGCAGTTCTTC
v_call: TRBV6-1; clone_size: -; d_call: -; j_call: TRBJ1-6; cdr3_aa: CASSEQGPNSPLHF; cdr3_nt: TGTGCCAGCAGTGAACAGGGGCCTAATTCACCCCTCCACTTT
v_call: TRBV9; clone_size: once; d_call: TRBD2; j_call: TRBJ2-5; cdr3_aa: CASSASGRAQETQYF; cdr3_nt: TGTGCCAGCAGCGCTAGCGGGAGAGCCCAAGAGACCCAGTACTTC
v_call: TRBV21-1; clone_size: -; d_call: -; j_call: TRBJ2-5; cdr3_aa: CASNPPLTVQETQYF; cdr3_nt: TGTGCCAGCAACCCTCCCCTGACAGTACAAGAGACCCAGTACTTC
v_call: TRBV29-1; clone_size: -; d_call: TRBD1; j_call: TRBJ1-1; cdr3_aa: CSTRQGGNTEAFF; cdr3_nt: TGCAGCACTCGACAGGGTGGAAACACTGAAGCTTTCTTT
v_call: TRBV5-1; clone_size: -; d_call: -; j_call: TRBJ1-4; cdr3_aa: CASSLGRGSEKLFF; cdr3_nt: TGCGCCAGCAGCTTGGGAAGGGGGAGCGAAAAACTGTTTTTT
v_call: TRBV5-5; clone_size: -; d_call: TRBD1; j_call: TRBJ2-1; cdr3_aa: CASSQDRGSYNEQFF; cdr3_nt: TGTGCCAGCAGCCAGGACAGGGGTTCCTACAATGAGCAGTTCTTC